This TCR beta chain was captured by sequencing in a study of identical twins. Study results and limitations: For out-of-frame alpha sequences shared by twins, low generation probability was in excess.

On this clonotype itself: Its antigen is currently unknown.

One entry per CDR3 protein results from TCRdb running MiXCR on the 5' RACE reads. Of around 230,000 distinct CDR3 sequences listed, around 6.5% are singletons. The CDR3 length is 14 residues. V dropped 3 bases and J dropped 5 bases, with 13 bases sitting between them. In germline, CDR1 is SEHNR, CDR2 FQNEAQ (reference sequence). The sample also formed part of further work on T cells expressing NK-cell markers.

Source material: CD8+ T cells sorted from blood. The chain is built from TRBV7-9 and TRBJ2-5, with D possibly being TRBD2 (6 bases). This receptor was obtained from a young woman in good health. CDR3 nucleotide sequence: TGTGCCAGCAGCTTGGTCGGGGGAGACGAGACCCAGTACTTC. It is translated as CASSLVGGDETQYF. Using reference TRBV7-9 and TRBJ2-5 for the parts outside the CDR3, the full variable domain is DTGVSQNPRHKITKRGQNVTFRCDPISEHNRLYWYRQTLGQGPEFLTYFQNEAQLEKSRLLSDRFSAERPKGSFSTLEIQRTEQGDSAMYLCASSLVGGDETQYFGPGTRLLVL.